These T cell receptor beta chains were read from a single sample in a study of T cells in Graves' hyperthyroidism and ophthalmopathy. MiXCR was run by TCRdb on the multiplex PCR reads, yielding one entry per CDR3 protein. The sample includes a few hundred thousand distinct CDR3 sequences, around 13% of them seen just once. The sequenced sample was blood. These TCRs come from a woman aged 40 to 50 with Graves' hyperthyroidism. Both conserved end residues are part of each CDR3. D genes are given only for firm matches. Clone sizes are given selectively: once, few, many, or a class where the clone is expanded.

V gene: TRBV3-1
clone size: many
J gene: TRBJ1-2
D gene: .
CDR3 DNA: TGTGCCAGCAGCCAAGCAGGGGACTATGGCTACACCTTC
CDR3 protein: CASSQAGDYGYTF

V gene: TRBV7-2
clone size: many
J gene: TRBJ2-5
D gene: .
CDR3 DNA: TGTGCCAGCAGCTTAGTAGGGTCTTTTGATGGGGAGACCCAGTACTTC
CDR3 protein: CASSLVGSFDGETQYF

V gene: TRBV5-5
clone size: many
J gene: TRBJ2-3
D gene: .
CDR3 DNA: TGTGCCAGCAGCTTGATCCCCGCCAGCACAGATACGCAGTATTTT
CDR3 protein: CASSLIPASTDTQYF

V gene: TRBV28
clone size: .
J gene: TRBJ2-2
D gene: TRBD2
CDR3 DNA: TGTGCCAGCAGAAAAACCGGGACTAGCGGGAGGGGGGAGCTGTTTTTT
CDR3 protein: CASRKTGTSGRGELFF

V gene: TRBV28
clone size: many
J gene: TRBJ2-1
D gene: .
CDR3 DNA: TGTGCCAGCAGTTTGGAGGGTCCTAGCTCCTACAATGAGCAGTTCTTC
CDR3 protein: CASSLEGPSSYNEQFF

V gene: TRBV12-3/TRBV12-4
clone size: many
J gene: TRBJ2-7
D gene: .
CDR3 DNA: TGTGCCAGCAGTTTAGCGGGAGGTCCCCCCGAGCAGTACTTC
CDR3 protein: CASSLAGGPPEQYF

V gene: TRBV5-1
clone size: many
J gene: TRBJ1-1
D gene: TRBD1
CDR3 DNA: TGCGCCAGCAGCTTGGCCCCGGACAGGGAACAGGGTGAAGCTTTCTTT
CDR3 protein: CASSLAPDREQGEAFF

V gene: TRBV20-1
clone size: .
J gene: TRBJ2-1
D gene: .
CDR3 DNA: TGCAGTGCCCCCGACCTCTCAGAGCAGTTCTTC
CDR3 protein: CSAPDLSEQFF

V gene: TRBV10-3
clone size: .
J gene: TRBJ2-3
D gene: .
CDR3 DNA: TGTGCCATCAGACAGCGGGCTGTTAGCACAGATACGCAGTATTTT
CDR3 protein: CAIRQRAVSTDTQYF

V gene: TRBV11-3
clone size: many
J gene: TRBJ2-6
D gene: TRBD1
CDR3 DNA: TGTGCCAGCAGCCCAGGGGGAACTGGGGCCAACGTCCTGACTTTC
CDR3 protein: CASSPGGTGANVLTF

V gene: TRBV6-5
clone size: .
J gene: TRBJ1-5
D gene: TRBD1
CDR3 DNA: TGTGCCAGCAGTTCACTTCCCCCGACAGGGAGCAATCAGCCCCAGCATTTT
CDR3 protein: CASSSLPPTGSNQPQHF

V gene: TRBV12-3/TRBV12-4
clone size: many
J gene: TRBJ1-2
D gene: .
CDR3 DNA: TGTGCCAGCAGTAAAAACTTTAACTATGGCTACACCTTC
CDR3 protein: CASSKNFNYGYTF

V gene: TRBV12-3/TRBV12-4
clone size: .
J gene: TRBJ2-2
D gene: TRBD2
CDR3 DNA: TGTGCCAGCAGTTTCCGGAGGCTAGCGGGAGCCACCGGGGAGCTGTTTTTT
CDR3 protein: CASSFRRLAGATGELFF

V gene: TRBV27
clone size: .
J gene: TRBJ2-7
D gene: TRBD2
CDR3 DNA: TGTGCCAGCAGTAGCGGGAGGAACCCCTACGAGCAGTACTTC
CDR3 protein: CASSSGRNPYEQYF

V gene: TRBV6-1
clone size: few
J gene: TRBJ2-7
D gene: TRBD2
CDR3 DNA: TGTGCCAGCAGGGAAGGACTAGCGGTACCCTACGAGCAGTACTTC
CDR3 protein: CASREGLAVPYEQYF

V gene: TRBV7-2
clone size: many
J gene: TRBJ2-7
D gene: TRBD2
CDR3 DNA: TGTGCCAGCAGCTTCAGCGGGGCCTTCTCCTACGAGCAGTACTTC
CDR3 protein: CASSFSGAFSYEQYF

V gene: TRBV28
clone size: many
J gene: TRBJ2-1
D gene: .
CDR3 DNA: TGTGCCAGCAGTTCCGGCACCTTGAGGGATGAGCAGTTCTTC
CDR3 protein: CASSSGTLRDEQFF

V gene: TRBV14
clone size: .
J gene: TRBJ2-1
D gene: TRBD2
CDR3 DNA: TGTGCCAGCAGCCAAAGGCCGGGACTAGGGATTCCCCGTGAGCAGTTCTTC
CDR3 protein: CASSQRPGLGIPREQFF

V gene: TRBV24-1
clone size: .
J gene: TRBJ1-1
D gene: .
CDR3 DNA: TGTGCCACCAGTGATTTGTACGGTACTGAAGCTTTCTTT
CDR3 protein: CATSDLYGTEAFF

V gene: TRBV27
clone size: many
J gene: TRBJ2-3
D gene: TRBD2
CDR3 DNA: TGTGCCAGCAGTTTACCGGGGACTAGCGGGAGAGACGGCACAGATACGCAGTATTTT
CDR3 protein: CASSLPGTSGRDGTDTQYF

V gene: TRBV7-2
clone size: many
J gene: TRBJ2-7
D gene: TRBD2
CDR3 DNA: TGTGCCAGCAGCATTATAGCGGGAGGAAACGAGCAGTACTTC
CDR3 protein: CASSIIAGGNEQYF

V gene: TRBV4-1
clone size: few
J gene: TRBJ1-2
D gene: TRBD1
CDR3 DNA: TGCGCCAGCAGCCGGGGAGAAACAGGGGGTTATGGCTACACCTTC
CDR3 protein: CASSRGETGGYGYTF

V gene: TRBV19
clone size: .
J gene: TRBJ2-2
D gene: .
CDR3 DNA: TGTGCCAGTAGTAAAGAAGCAGGGGACACCGGGGAGCTGTTTTTT
CDR3 protein: CASSKEAGDTGELFF

V gene: TRBV12-3/TRBV12-4
clone size: few
J gene: TRBJ1-5
D gene: .
CDR3 DNA: TGTGCCAGCAGTTTAAAATCGAGCAATCAGCCCCAGCATTTT
CDR3 protein: CASSLKSSNQPQHF

V gene: TRBV9
clone size: .
J gene: TRBJ1-2
D gene: TRBD1
CDR3 DNA: TGTGCCAGCAGCGCTACGGTTACAATAACAGGGGGAAATGGTGGCTACACCTTC
CDR3 protein: CASSATVTITGGNGGYTF

V gene: TRBV2
clone size: many
J gene: TRBJ2-1
D gene: .
CDR3 DNA: TGTGCCAGCAGTGAGGTCAATGAGCAGTTCTTC
CDR3 protein: CASSEVNEQFF

V gene: TRBV20-1
clone size: .
J gene: TRBJ2-7
D gene: TRBD2
CDR3 DNA: TGCAGTGCTAGAGATGGGGTTGCGGGAGGTTTATACGAGCAGTACTTC
CDR3 protein: CSARDGVAGGLYEQYF

V gene: TRBV3-1
clone size: many
J gene: TRBJ2-1
D gene: .
CDR3 DNA: TGTGCCAGCAGCCAAGGGCTAGATAGGCGGTTTAGTGAGCAGTTCTTC
CDR3 protein: CASSQGLDRRFSEQFF

V gene: TRBV7-2
clone size: many
J gene: TRBJ2-7
D gene: .
CDR3 DNA: TGTGCCAGCAGTTCGGGACCTCGAGGGGAGCAGTACTTC
CDR3 protein: CASSSGPRGEQYF

V gene: TRBV29-1
clone size: few
J gene: TRBJ1-1
D gene: .
CDR3 DNA: TGCAGCGTTGAAGGTAGGGCCACTGAAGCTTTCTTT
CDR3 protein: CSVEGRATEAFF

V gene: TRBV12-3/TRBV12-4
clone size: many
J gene: TRBJ2-5
D gene: .
CDR3 DNA: TGTGCCAGCAGCCCTTCCCGGGGGAGGAGCGGACAAGAGACCCAGTACTTC
CDR3 protein: CASSPSRGRSGQETQYF

V gene: TRBV12-3/TRBV12-4
clone size: many
J gene: TRBJ1-5
D gene: .
CDR3 DNA: TGTGCCAGCAGCGGCGGGCAGGGTCAGCCCCAGCATTTT
CDR3 protein: CASSGGQGQPQHF

V gene: TRBV6-2/TRBV6-3
clone size: many
J gene: TRBJ1-5
D gene: .
CDR3 DNA: TGTGCCAGCAGTTACGCGGGTGGTGGCAATCAGCCCCAGCATTTT
CDR3 protein: CASSYAGGGNQPQHF

V gene: TRBV3-1
clone size: .
J gene: TRBJ2-6
D gene: TRBD1
CDR3 DNA: TGTGCCAGCAGCCCACAGGGGGTAATCTCCTCTGGGGCCAACGTCCTGACTTTC
CDR3 protein: CASSPQGVISSGANVLTF

V gene: TRBV11-2
clone size: .
J gene: TRBJ1-3
D gene: TRBD1
CDR3 DNA: TGTGCCAGCAGCCCAACAGGGGGTGGAAACACCATATATTTT
CDR3 protein: CASSPTGGGNTIYF

V gene: TRBV2
clone size: many
J gene: TRBJ1-1
D gene: .
CDR3 DNA: TGTGCCAGCAGTGTAGGGGGGGGGTCGGCTGAAGCTTTCTTT
CDR3 protein: CASSVGGGSAEAFF

V gene: TRBV7-9
clone size: .
J gene: TRBJ1-1
D gene: .
CDR3 DNA: TGTGCCAGCGGAGACTCTGACAGAACTGAAGCTTTCTTT
CDR3 protein: CASGDSDRTEAFF

V gene: TRBV7-2
clone size: few
J gene: TRBJ2-1
D gene: .
CDR3 DNA: TGTGCCAGCAGCTTAATAGGGACTTTATCCTACAATGAGCAGTTCTTC
CDR3 protein: CASSLIGTLSYNEQFF

V gene: TRBV12-3/TRBV12-4
clone size: few
J gene: TRBJ2-2
D gene: .
CDR3 DNA: TGTGCCAGCAGCCATCGACAGCTAAACACCGGGGAGCTGTTTTTT
CDR3 protein: CASSHRQLNTGELFF

V gene: TRBV7-3
clone size: many
J gene: TRBJ2-3
D gene: TRBD2
CDR3 DNA: TGTGCCAGCAGCTTGGGGCCGGGACTAGCGGGCACAGATACGCAGTATTTT
CDR3 protein: CASSLGPGLAGTDTQYF

V gene: TRBV5-1
clone size: many
J gene: TRBJ2-1
D gene: TRBD1
CDR3 DNA: TGCGCCAGCAGCACGACAGGGGGGCTCAATGAGCAGTTCTTC
CDR3 protein: CASSTTGGLNEQFF

V gene: TRBV5-6
clone size: .
J gene: TRBJ2-7
D gene: .
CDR3 DNA: TGTGCCAGCAGCCTCCAGCAGGAGCAGTACTTC
CDR3 protein: CASSLQQEQYF

V gene: TRBV20-1
clone size: few
J gene: TRBJ2-7
D gene: TRBD2
CDR3 DNA: TGCAGTGCTAGAGTTGAGACTAGCAAGACTTACTACGAGCAGTACTTC
CDR3 protein: CSARVETSKTYYEQYF

V gene: TRBV30
clone size: many
J gene: TRBJ2-3
D gene: TRBD2
CDR3 DNA: TGTGCCGGGAGGGGTAAGCAAGGCACAGATACGCAGTATTTT
CDR3 protein: CAGRGKQGTDTQYF